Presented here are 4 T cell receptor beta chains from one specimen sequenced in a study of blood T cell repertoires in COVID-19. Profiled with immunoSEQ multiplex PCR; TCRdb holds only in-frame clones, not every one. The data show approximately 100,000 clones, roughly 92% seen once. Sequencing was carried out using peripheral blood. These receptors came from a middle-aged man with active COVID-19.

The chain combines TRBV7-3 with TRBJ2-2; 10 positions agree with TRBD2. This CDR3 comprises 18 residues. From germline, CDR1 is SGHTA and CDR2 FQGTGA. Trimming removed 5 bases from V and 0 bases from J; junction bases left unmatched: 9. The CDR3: CASSHRVGLATNTGELFF. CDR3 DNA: TGTGCCAGCAGCCATCGGGTGGGACTAGCGACGAACACCGGGGAGCTGTTTTTT.

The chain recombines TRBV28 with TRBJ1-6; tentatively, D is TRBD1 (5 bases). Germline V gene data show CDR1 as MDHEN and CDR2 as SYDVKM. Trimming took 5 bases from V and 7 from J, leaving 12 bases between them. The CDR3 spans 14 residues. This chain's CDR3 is CASSPGGENSPLHF. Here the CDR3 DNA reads TGTGCCAGCAGTCCCGGGGGTGAAAATTCACCCCTCCACTTT.

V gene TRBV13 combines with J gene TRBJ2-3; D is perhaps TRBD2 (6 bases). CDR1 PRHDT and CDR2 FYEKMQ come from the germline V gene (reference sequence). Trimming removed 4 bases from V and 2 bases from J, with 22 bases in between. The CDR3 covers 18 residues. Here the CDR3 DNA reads TGTGCCAGCAGCTCTAACCCGACTAGTACCGGGGTCACAGATACGCAGTATTTT. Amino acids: CASSSNPTSTGVTDTQYF.

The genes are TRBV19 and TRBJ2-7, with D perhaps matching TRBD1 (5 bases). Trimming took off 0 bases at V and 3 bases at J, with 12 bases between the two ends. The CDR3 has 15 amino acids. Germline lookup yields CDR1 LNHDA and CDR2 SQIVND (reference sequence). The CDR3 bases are TGTGCCAGTAGTATAGAAACAGGACCTTACTACGAGCAGTACTTC. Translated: CASSIETGPYYEQYF.